This T cell receptor beta chain was profiled in a study of cytomegalovirus exposure and HLA in healthy donors. Study-level points and caveats: In vitro testing confirmed a few CMV-associated chains as specific for CMV antigens.

A word on this clone: Its matching antigen is unknown.

PCR was performed using 60 Vbeta and 13 Jbeta primers. Only in-frame clones appear in the TCRdb table, and some are missing; sequencing was by immunoSEQ multiplex PCR. The profile shows about 94,000 clones, 50% to 75% of them singletons. CDR1 and CDR2 (germline): SEHNR, FQNEAQ (reference sequence). V dropped 2 bases and J dropped 12 bases, with 10 bases sitting between them. This CDR3 is 11 amino acids long. The chain uses TRBV7-9 and TRBJ1-2; D is perhaps TRBD1 (6 bases). This receptor was taken from a man aged 30-40 years in good health and CMV-seronegative. The sequenced material came from PBMCs. This CDR3 reads CASSLRGGDTF. DNA for the CDR3: TGTGCCAGCAGCTTAAGGGGGGGCGACACCTTC.